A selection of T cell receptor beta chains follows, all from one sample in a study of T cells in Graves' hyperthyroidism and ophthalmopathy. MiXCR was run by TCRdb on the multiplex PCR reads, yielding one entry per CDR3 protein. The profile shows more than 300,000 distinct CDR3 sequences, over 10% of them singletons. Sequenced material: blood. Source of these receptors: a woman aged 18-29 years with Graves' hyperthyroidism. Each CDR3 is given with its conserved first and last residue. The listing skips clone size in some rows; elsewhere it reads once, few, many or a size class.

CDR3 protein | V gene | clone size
CASSSPEGSDTQYF | TRBV5-1 | many
CASRAVTSVYNEQFF | TRBV6-1 | many
CASSLYGDPYEQYF | TRBV28 | many
CASSVGLGTGELFF | TRBV9 | many
CASNTPFYGYTF | TRBV28 | few
CASSFGQDSNQPQHF | TRBV19 | few
CASIGTLANTGELFF | TRBV2 | many
CASSQVTDGYTF | TRBV3-1 | many
CASSLKVDSGNTIYF | TRBV7-2 | many
CASSTRRGVREKLFF | TRBV19 | .
CASSIVRADYIPQHF | TRBV19 | .
CASSPGGTGIGQPQHF | TRBV12-3/TRBV12-4 | many
CASIKASNSYEQYF | TRBV2 | many
CASTRTGRNTEAFF | TRBV12-3/TRBV12-4 | many
CASSEGTSGSLTDTQYF | TRBV7-9 | many
CASSDERGQGNEKLFF | TRBV19 | few
CASSQIGNYGYTF | TRBV14 | many
CSAGTGNSPLHF | TRBV20-1 | many
CSDDRVNTEAFF | TRBV20-1 | .
CASSLAGSGGAETQYF | TRBV7-9 | few
CASGTDGIIDRGRETQYF | TRBV4-1 | .
CASSLRGAPYGYTF | TRBV12-3/TRBV12-4 | many
CASSPIEGQGQKLFF | TRBV7-8 | many
CASSHRGAGQPQHF | TRBV11-2 | .
CASSRPGGSGELFF | TRBV12-3/TRBV12-4 | many